A selection of T cell receptor beta chains follows, all from one sample in a study of T cells in tuberculosis. This table comes from immunoSEQ multiplex PCR, and its TCRdb copy is limited to in-frame clones, with some not included. The sample consists of around 40,000 clones, roughly 94% of them appearing once. This material consisted of PBMCs, taken at tuberculosis diagnosis. Source of these receptors: an adult with tuberculosis. Each CDR3 is given with its conserved first and last residue. Each record gives: V gene, J gene, D gene, clone size, CDR3 DNA, CDR3 protein. The D gene is left open where the match is weak. Rows may omit the clone size; those that give it use once, few, many or a size class.

TRBV5-1	TRBJ2-1	.	.	TGCGCCAGCAGCTCCCTATCCGGGAACAGAAGAAATGAGCAGTTCTTC	CASSSLSGNRRNEQFF
TRBV11-2	TRBJ1-2	.	.	TGTGCCAGCAGCTCCTTCGGGTCTAACTATGGCTACACCTTC	CASSSFGSNYGYTF
TRBV27	TRBJ2-7	TRBD2	.	TGTGCCAGCAGTGTAAGGGGAGGGCACGAGCAGTACTTC	CASSVRGGHEQYF
TRBV5-1	TRBJ2-7	TRBD1	.	TGCGCCAGCAGCTTGTATGGGACAGGGGGCTACGAGCAGTACTTC	CASSLYGTGGYEQYF
TRBV19	TRBJ1-2	.	.	TGTGCCACCTCAGGGGTTTGGTATGGCTACACCTTC	CATSGVWYGYTF
TRBV5-1	TRBJ2-7	TRBD1	.	TGCGCCAGCCAGGACCCGGGACAGGGAACCTACGAGCAGTACTTC	CASQDPGQGTYEQYF
TRBV12-5	TRBJ2-1	.	.	TGTGCTAGTGGTTTGGGCCGGCGGACCTACAATGAGCAGTTCTTC	CASGLGRRTYNEQFF
TRBV5-5	TRBJ2-1	.	.	TGTGCCAGCAGCTTGGTATGGGGGGATTACAATGAGCAGTTCTTC	CASSLVWGDYNEQFF
TRBV11-2	TRBJ2-3	.	.	TGTGCCAGCAGCTTAACCACCAGGGATACGCAGTATTTT	CASSLTTRDTQYF
TRBV28	TRBJ1-5	TRBD1	few	TGTGCCAGCAGTCCAGGGGGCCTCGAACAGCCCCAGCATTTT	CASSPGGLEQPQHF
TRBV5-6	TRBJ2-3	TRBD2	.	TGTGCCAGCAGTCGTATAGCGGGAGATACGCAGTATTTT	CASSRIAGDTQYF
TRBV4-2	TRBJ2-7	.	.	TGTGCCAGCAGCCCCGGAGGCGCGGGGAACTACGAGCAGTACTTC	CASSPGGAGNYEQYF
TRBV10-3	TRBJ1-1	.	.	TGTGCCATCAGTGAGTCGAGACAGCCGAACACTGAAGCTTTCTTT	CAISESRQPNTEAFF
TRBV5-1	TRBJ2-7	TRBD1	.	TGCGCCAGCAGCGGGACAGGGGGCGACGAGCAGTACTTC	CASSGTGGDEQYF
TRBV5-1	TRBJ1-4	.	.	TGCGCCAGCAGCTTGGAACAGGGCACAAGGGAAAAACTGTTTTTT	CASSLEQGTREKLFF
TRBV14	TRBJ1-1	TRBD1	.	TGTGCCAGCAGCCAAGCCTCCTCAGGGGGTACTGAAGCTTTCTTT	CASSQASSGGTEAFF
TRBV5-8	TRBJ2-7	.	.	TGTGCCAGCAGCTCTAGGGGCAGGGAGCAGTACTTC	CASSSRGREQYF
TRBV19	TRBJ2-7	TRBD2	.	TGTGCCAGTAGTATAGGCTTTCTGGGGAGGGACGAGCAGTACTTC	CASSIGFLGRDEQYF
TRBV7-6	TRBJ1-1	.	.	TGTGCCAGCAGCTTAGGGGGGGGCGGCGTCACTGAAGCTTTCTTT	CASSLGGGGVTEAFF
TRBV5-1	TRBJ2-7	TRBD1	.	TGCGCCAGCAGCTTGGCCGGGACAGGGGGCGGGGAGCAGTACTTC	CASSLAGTGGGEQYF
TRBV28	TRBJ1-5	.	.	TGTGCCATGGCGGGGGGGGCAGGGCAGCCCCAGCATTTT	CAMAGGAGQPQHF
TRBV5-8	TRBJ2-2	TRBD1	.	TGTGCCAGCAGGCGACCCGGGACAGCGAACACCGGGGAGCTGTTTTTT	CASRRPGTANTGELFF
TRBV4-1	TRBJ2-7	TRBD1	once	TGCGCCAGCAGCACCCGACAGGGAAGCTCCTACGAGCAGTACTTC	CASSTRQGSSYEQYF
TRBV2	TRBJ2-1	TRBD1	.	TGTGCCAGCCTCCCCGGAGGGACAGGGCGTAATGAGCAGTTCTTC	CASLPGGTGRNEQFF
TRBV6-1	TRBJ1-1	TRBD1	.	TGTGCCAGCGAAGGACAGGGAATAACTGAAGCTTTCTTT	CASEGQGITEAFF
TRBV5-8	TRBJ2-7	.	.	TGTGCCAGCAGCTTGGGGGCGGGTACCGAGCAGTACTTC	CASSLGAGTEQYF
TRBV29-1	TRBJ1-3	.	.	TGCAGCGCAGGGGAGAGAGGAAACACCATATATTTT	CSAGERGNTIYF
TRBV4-3	TRBJ2-2	TRBD2	.	TGCGCCAGCAGCCATGGGAGGGGTCAAGCGGGAACTACCGGGGAGCTGTTTTTT	CASSHGRGQAGTTGELFF
TRBV7-9	TRBJ2-2	.	.	TGTGCCAGCAGCTTAAGAGGGCTACAGAACACCGGGGAGCTGTTTTTT	CASSLRGLQNTGELFF
TRBV18	TRBJ2-2	TRBD1	.	TGTGCCAGCTCACCCGGGACAGGGGAGAGCGGGGAGCTGTTTTTT	CASSPGTGESGELFF
TRBV15	TRBJ1-4	TRBD1	.	TGTGCCACCAGCAGACAGGGGGCTGGTGAAAAACTGTTTTTT	CATSRQGAGEKLFF
TRBV19	TRBJ2-7	TRBD1	.	TGTGCCAGTAGTACCGGGACAGGGGGCTGGTACGAGCAGTACTTC	CASSTGTGGWYEQYF